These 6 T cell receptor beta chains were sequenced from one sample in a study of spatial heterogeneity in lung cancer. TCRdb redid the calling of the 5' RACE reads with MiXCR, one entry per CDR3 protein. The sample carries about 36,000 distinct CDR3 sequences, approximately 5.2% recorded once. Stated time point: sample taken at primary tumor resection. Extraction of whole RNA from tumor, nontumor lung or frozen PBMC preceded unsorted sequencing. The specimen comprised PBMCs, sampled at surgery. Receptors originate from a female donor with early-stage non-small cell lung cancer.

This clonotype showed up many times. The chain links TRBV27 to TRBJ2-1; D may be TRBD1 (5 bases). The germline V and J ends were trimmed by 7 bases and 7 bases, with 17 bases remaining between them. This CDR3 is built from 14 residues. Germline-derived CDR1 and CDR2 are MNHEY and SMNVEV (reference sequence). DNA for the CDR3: TGTGCCAGCAAGGGGTTCGTAGGGTTGAATGAGCAGTTCTTC. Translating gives CASKGFVGLNEQFF.

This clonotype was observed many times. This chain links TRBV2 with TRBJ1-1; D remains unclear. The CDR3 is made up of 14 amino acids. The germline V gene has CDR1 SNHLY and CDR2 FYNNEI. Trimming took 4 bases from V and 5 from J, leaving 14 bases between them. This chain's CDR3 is CASSASSPATEAFF. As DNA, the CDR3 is TGTGCCAGCAGTGCCAGTTCTCCCGCGACTGAAGCTTTCTTT. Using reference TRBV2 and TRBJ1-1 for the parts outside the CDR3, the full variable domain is EPEVTQTPSHQVTQMGQEVILRCVPISNHLYFYWYRQILGQKVEFLVSFYNNEISEKSEIFDDQFSVERPDGSNFTLKIRSTKLEDSAMYFCASSASSPATEAFFGQGTRLTVV.

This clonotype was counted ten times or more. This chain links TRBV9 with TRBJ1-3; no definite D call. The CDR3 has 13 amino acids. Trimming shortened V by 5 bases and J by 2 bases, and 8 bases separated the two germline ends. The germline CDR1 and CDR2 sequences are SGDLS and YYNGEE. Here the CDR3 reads CASSAFPGNTIYF. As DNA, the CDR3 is TGTGCCAGCAGTGCCTTCCCTGGAAACACCATATATTTT.

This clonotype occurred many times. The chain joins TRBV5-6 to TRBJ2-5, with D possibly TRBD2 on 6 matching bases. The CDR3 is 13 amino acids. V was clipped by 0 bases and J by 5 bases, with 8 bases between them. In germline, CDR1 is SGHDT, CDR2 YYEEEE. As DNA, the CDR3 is TGTGCCAGCAGCTTGGGTGGAGGGGAGACCCAGTACTTC. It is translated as CASSLGGGETQYF.

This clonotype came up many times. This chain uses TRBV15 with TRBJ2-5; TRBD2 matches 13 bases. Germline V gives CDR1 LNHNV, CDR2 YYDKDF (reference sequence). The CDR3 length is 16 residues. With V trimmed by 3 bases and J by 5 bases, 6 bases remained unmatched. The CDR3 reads CATSSGLAGVGETQYF. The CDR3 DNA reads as TGTGCCACCAGCAGTGGACTAGCGGGAGTGGGGGAGACCCAGTACTTC.

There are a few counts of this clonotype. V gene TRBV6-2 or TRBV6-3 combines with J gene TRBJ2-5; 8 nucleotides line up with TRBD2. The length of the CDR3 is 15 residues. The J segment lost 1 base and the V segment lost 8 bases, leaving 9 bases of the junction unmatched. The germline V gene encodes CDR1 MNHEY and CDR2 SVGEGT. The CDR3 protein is CASREDGGGQETQYF. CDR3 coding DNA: TGTGCCAGCCGAGAGGACGGGGGGGGCCAAGAGACCCAGTACTTC.